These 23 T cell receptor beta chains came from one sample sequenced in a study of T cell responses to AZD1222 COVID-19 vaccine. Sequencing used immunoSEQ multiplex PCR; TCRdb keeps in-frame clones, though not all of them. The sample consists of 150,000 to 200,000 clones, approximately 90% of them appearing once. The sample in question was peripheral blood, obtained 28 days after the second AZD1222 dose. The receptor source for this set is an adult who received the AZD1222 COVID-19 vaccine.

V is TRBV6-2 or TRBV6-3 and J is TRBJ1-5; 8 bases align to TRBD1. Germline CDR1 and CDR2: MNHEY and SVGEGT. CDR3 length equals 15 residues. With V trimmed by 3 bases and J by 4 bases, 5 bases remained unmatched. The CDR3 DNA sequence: TGTGCCAGCAGTTATCGACAGGGGAGGAATCAGCCCCAGCATTTT. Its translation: CASSYRQGRNQPQHF.

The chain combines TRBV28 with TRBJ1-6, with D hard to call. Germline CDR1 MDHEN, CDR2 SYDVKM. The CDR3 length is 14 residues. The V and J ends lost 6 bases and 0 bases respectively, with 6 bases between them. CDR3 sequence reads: CASRSLSYNSPLHF. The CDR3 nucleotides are TGTGCCAGCAGATCCCTCTCCTATAATTCACCCCTCCACTTT.

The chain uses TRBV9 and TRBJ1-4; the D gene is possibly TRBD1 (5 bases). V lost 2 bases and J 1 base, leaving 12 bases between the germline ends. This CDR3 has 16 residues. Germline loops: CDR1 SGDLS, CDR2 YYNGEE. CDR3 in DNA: TGTGCCAGCAGCGTTTACCTTGGGGGAACTAATGAAAAACTGTTTTTT. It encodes CASSVYLGGTNEKLFF.

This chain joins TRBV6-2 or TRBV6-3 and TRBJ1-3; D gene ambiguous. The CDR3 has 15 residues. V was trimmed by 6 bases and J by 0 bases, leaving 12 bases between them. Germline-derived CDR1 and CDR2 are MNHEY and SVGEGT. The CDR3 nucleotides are TGTGCCAGCAGCACCTCCCGCTTCTCTGGAAACACCATATATTTT. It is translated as CASSTSRFSGNTIYF.

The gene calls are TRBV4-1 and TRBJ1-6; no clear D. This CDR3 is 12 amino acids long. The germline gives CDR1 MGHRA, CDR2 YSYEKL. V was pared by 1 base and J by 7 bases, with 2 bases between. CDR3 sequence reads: CASSQGNSPLHF. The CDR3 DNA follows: TGCGCCAGCAGCCAAGGGAATTCACCCCTCCACTTT.

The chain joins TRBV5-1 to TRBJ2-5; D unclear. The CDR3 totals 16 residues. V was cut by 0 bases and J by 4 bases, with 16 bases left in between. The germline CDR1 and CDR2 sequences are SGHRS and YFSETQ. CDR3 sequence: CASSLGRATDRETQYF. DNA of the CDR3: TGCGCCAGCAGCTTGGGAAGGGCGACCGACCGAGAGACCCAGTACTTC.

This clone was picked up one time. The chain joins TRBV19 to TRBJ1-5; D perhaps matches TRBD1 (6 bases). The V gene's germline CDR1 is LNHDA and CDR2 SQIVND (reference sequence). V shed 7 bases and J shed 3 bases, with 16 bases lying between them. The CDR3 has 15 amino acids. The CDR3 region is CASTRGGQINQPQHF. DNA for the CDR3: TGTGCCAGTACACGGGGGGGGCAGATCAATCAGCCCCAGCATTTT.

The CDR3: CASSLFGGNEQFF. CDR3 DNA sequence: TGTGCCAGCAGCTTATTCGGGGGGAATGAGCAGTTCTTC. The chain employs TRBV5-5 and TRBJ2-1; 7 bases map to TRBD2. CDR3 size: 13 residues. Trimming cost V 2 bases and J 7 bases; bases outside gene matches: 3. The germline CDR1 and CDR2 sequences are SGHKS and YYEKEE (reference sequence).

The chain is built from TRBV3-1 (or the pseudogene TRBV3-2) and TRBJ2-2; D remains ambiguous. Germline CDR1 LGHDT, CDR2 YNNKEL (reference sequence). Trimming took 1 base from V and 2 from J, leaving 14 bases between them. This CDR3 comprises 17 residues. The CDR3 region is CASSQGGEGDNTGELFF. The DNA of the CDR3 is TGTGCCAGCAGCCAAGGTGGGGAAGGAGACAACACCGGGGAGCTGTTTTTT.

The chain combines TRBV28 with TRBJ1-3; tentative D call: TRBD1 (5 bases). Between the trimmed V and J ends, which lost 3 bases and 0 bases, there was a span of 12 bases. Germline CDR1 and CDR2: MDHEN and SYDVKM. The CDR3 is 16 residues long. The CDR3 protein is CASSLVQANSGNTIYF. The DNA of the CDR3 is TGTGCCAGCAGTTTGGTACAGGCCAACTCTGGAAACACCATATATTTT.

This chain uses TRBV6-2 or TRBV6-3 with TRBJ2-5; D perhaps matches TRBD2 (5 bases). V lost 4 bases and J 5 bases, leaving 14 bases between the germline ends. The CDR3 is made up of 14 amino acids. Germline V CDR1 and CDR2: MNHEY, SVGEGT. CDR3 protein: CASSFGRGGETQYF. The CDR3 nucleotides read TGTGCCAGCAGTTTTGGCAGAGGCGGGGAGACCCAGTACTTC.

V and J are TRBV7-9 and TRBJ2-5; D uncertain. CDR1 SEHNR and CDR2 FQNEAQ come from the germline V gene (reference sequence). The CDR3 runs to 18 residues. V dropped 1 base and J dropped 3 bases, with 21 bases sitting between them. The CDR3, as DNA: TGTGCCAGCAGCTTAGTACTCCTTTGGAGTGGAAGTGAAGAGACCCAGTACTTC. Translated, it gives CASSLVLLWSGSEETQYF.

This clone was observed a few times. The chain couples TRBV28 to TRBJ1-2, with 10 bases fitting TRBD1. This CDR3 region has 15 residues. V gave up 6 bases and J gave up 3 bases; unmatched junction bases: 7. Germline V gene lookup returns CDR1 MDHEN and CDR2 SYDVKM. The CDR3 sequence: CASRVTGGKYYGYTF. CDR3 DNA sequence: TGTGCCAGCAGAGTGACAGGGGGCAAATACTATGGCTACACCTTC.

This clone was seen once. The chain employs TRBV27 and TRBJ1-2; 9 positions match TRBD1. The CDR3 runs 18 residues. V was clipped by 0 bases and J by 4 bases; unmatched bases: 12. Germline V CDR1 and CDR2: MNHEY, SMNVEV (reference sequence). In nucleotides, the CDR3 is TGTGCCAGCAGTTTATCATGGACAGGGGCTGCGGATAGCTATGGCTACACCTTC. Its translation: CASSLSWTGAADSYGYTF.

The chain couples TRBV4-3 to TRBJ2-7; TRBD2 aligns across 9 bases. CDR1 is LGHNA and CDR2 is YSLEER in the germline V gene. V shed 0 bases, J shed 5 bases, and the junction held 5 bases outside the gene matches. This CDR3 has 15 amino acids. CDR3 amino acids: CASSQEGSGSNEQYF. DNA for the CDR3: TGCGCCAGCAGCCAAGAGGGTAGCGGGAGCAACGAGCAGTACTTC.

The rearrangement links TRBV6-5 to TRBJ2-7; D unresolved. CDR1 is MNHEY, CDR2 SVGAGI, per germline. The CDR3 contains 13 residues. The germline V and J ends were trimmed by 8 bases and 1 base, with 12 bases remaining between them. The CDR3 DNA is TGTGCCAGCGGGCAGCTCCGATCCTACGAGCAGTACTTC. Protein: CASGQLRSYEQYF.

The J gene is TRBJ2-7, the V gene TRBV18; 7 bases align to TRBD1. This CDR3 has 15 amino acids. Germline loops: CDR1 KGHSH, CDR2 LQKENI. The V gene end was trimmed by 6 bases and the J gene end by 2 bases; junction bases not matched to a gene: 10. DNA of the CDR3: TGTGCCAGCTCCGGTCCGCGGACAGGAGCCTACGAGCAGTACTTC. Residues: CASSGPRTGAYEQYF.

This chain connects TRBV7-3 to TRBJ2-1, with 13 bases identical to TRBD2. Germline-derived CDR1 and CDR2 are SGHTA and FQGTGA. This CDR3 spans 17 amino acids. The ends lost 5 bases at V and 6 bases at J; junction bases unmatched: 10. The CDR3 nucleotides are TGTGCCAGCAGCCCCGTAGGACTAGCGGGAGCGTCCAATGAGCAGTTCTTC. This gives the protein CASSPVGLAGASNEQFF. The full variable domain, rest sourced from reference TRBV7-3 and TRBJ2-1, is GAGVSQTPSNKVTEKGKYVELRCDPISGHTALYWYRQSLGQGPEFLIYFQGTGAADDSGLPNDRFFAVRPEGSVSTLKIQRTERGDSAVYLCASSPVGLAGASNEQFFGPGTRLTVL.

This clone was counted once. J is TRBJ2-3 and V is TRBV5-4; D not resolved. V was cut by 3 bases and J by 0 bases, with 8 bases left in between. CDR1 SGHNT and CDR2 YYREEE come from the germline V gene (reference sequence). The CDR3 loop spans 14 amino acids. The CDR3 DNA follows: TGTGCCAGCAGCTCCGGACCGAGCACAGATACGCAGTATTTT. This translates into CASSSGPSTDTQYF. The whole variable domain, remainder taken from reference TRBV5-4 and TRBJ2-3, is ETGVTQSPTHLIKTRGQQVTLRCSSQSGHNTVSWYQQALGQGPQFIFQYYREEENGRGNFPPRFSGLQFPNYSSELNVNALELDDSALYLCASSSGPSTDTQYFGPGTRLTVL.

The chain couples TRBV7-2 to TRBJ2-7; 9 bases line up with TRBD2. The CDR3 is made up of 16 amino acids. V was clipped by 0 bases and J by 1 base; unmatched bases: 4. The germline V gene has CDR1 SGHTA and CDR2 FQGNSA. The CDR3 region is CASSLASGRPSYEQYF. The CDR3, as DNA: TGTGCCAGCAGCTTAGCTAGCGGGAGACCGTCCTACGAGCAGTACTTC.

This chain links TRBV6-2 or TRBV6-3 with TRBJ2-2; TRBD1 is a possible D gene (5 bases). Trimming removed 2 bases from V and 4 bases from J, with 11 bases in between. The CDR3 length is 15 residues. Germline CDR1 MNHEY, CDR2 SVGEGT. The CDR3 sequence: CASSYGAVITGELFF. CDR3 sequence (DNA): TGTGCCAGCAGTTACGGGGCAGTTATCACCGGGGAGCTGTTTTTT.

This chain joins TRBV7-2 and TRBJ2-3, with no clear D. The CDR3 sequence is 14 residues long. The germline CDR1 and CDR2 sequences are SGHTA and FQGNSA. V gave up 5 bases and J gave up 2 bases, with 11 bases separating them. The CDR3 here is CASSPRPPTDTQYF. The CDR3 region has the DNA TGTGCCAGCAGCCCCCGGCCACCCACAGATACGCAGTATTTT.

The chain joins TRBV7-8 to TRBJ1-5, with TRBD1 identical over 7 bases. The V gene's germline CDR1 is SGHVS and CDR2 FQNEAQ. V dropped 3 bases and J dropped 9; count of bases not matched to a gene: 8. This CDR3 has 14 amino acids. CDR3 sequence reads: CASSLTGSRGPQHF. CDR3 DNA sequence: TGTGCCAGCAGCTTGACAGGGTCGAGAGGGCCCCAGCATTTT.